Following are 8 T cell receptor beta chains from one sample sequenced in a study of a mutant IDH1 vaccine in newly diagnosed glioma. The repertoire was sequenced with immunoSEQ multiplex PCR; TCRdb's copy has only in-frame clones and lacks some. This table has around 54,000 clones, 87% appearing once. Time point given: week 23, last vaccination. Topical imiquimod accompanied each vaccine dose, which consisted of 300 ug of mutant IDH1 20-mer peptide. No cognate antigen is known for these TCRs. The sequences come from PBMCs, collected from a glioma patient whose treatment included an IDH1 peptide vaccine. The receptors were gathered from a man aged 35-49 years with glioma.

The gene calls are TRBV7-9 and TRBJ2-7; D is perhaps TRBD2 (6 bases). Per germline, CDR1 SEHNR and CDR2 FQNEAQ (reference sequence). V was pared by 5 bases and J by 1 base, with 12 bases between. The CDR3 is 14 amino acids. CDR3 bases: TGTGCCAGCAGCGCCTCTAGCGCGTCCTACGAGCAGTACTTC. This gives the protein CASSASSASYEQYF.

This clone was seen only once. V and J are TRBV4-1 and TRBJ2-2, with 7 bases lining up with TRBD2. V lost 4 bases and J lost 7; bases outside the gene matches: 6. Germline assignment: CDR1 MGHRA and CDR2 YSYEKL. This CDR3 comprises 14 residues. CDR3 sequence (DNA): TGCGCCAGCAGCCGCGTGGGGGGGAACGGGGAGCTGTTTTTT. Translated: CASSRVGGNGELFF.

V usage is TRBV13 and J usage is TRBJ2-3; a weak D match, TRBD1 (5 bases). Trimming took 5 bases from V and 1 from J, leaving 19 bases between them. CDR1 and CDR2 (germline): PRHDT, FYEKMQ (reference sequence). The CDR3 loop spans 17 amino acids. CDR3 bases: TGTGCCAGCAGCGAGAACAGGAACCGACCAGGCACAGATACGCAGTATTTT. It specifies CASSENRNRPGTDTQYF.

The chain has TRBV2 and TRBJ1-5; D unclear. V lost 3 bases and J 0 bases, leaving 6 bases between the germline ends. Germline CDR1 and CDR2: SNHLY and FYNNEI. This CDR3 has 14 amino acids. CDR3 loop: CASSDWDSNQPQHF. DNA for the CDR3: TGTGCCAGCAGTGATTGGGATAGCAATCAGCCCCAGCATTTT.

The chain joins TRBV5-4 to TRBJ2-7; perhaps TRBD1 as D (6 bases). The CDR3 runs 14 residues. Germline V gene data show CDR1 as SGHNT and CDR2 as YYREEE (reference sequence). V shed 7 bases and J shed 2 bases, with 16 bases lying between them. This chain's CDR3 is CASRKSDSTYEQYF. DNA of the CDR3: TGTGCCAGCCGCAAATCGGACAGCACCTACGAGCAGTACTTC. Filled out from reference TRBV5-4 and TRBJ2-7, the complete variable domain reads ETGVTQSPTHLIKTRGQQVTLRCSSQSGHNTVSWYQQALGQGPQFIFQYYREEENGRGNFPPRFSGLQFPNYSSELNVNALELDDSALYLCASRKSDSTYEQYFGPGTRLTVT.

The V and J genes are TRBV6-1 and TRBJ2-5; 8 bases are shared with TRBD1. The CDR3 runs to 17 residues. V trimming: 2 bases; J trimming: 4 bases; junction bases outside the gene matches: 12. The germline gives CDR1 MNHNS, CDR2 SASEGT. CDR3 sequence reads: CASSEFRGQGAGETQYF. Written as DNA, the CDR3 is TGTGCCAGCAGTGAATTTAGAGGCCAGGGGGCAGGAGAGACCCAGTACTTC.

J is TRBJ1-1 and V is TRBV5-1; D gene ambiguous. The V gene's germline CDR1 is SGHRS and CDR2 YFSETQ. Trimming left V 3 bases short and J 0 bases short, with 12 bases between. The CDR3 contains 15 residues. CDR3 nucleotide sequence: TGCGCCAGCAGCTCCGGACGAGCGATGAACACTGAAGCTTTCTTT. Encoded protein: CASSSGRAMNTEAFF.

The chain couples TRBV27 to TRBJ2-3; 10 bases line up with TRBD2. CDR3 length: 18 amino acids. The V gene end was trimmed by 8 bases and the J gene end by 4 bases; junction bases not matched to a gene: 18. Germline V lookup: CDR1 MNHEY, CDR2 SMNVEV (reference sequence). CDR3 sequence (DNA): TGTGCCAGCGGAGTAGCGGGAGGCCGGGGGGTGTTCGCAGATACGCAGTATTTT. Translated: CASGVAGGRGVFADTQYF.